This entry lists 4 T cell receptor beta chains sequenced from one sample in a study of T-cell reconstitution after alpha-beta-depleted transplantation in children. The antigens for these receptors are not known. Unique molecular identifiers were incorporated when the TCRbeta library was constructed. Using its own MiXCR run on the PCR reads, TCRdb lists one record per CDR3 protein. The sample lists around 270,000 distinct CDR3 sequences, less than 9.5% occurring once. Points from the study as a whole: Newly made T cells mostly supplied T-cell counts and diversity one year after transplant.

The specimen comprised peripheral blood, sampled 360 days after TCRalphabeta/CD19-depleted stem cell transplant. Receptors were obtained from a female patient aged 2-9 years who had a stem cell transplant for Fanconi anemia, so the T cells may come from the graft donor.

This clonotype was counted ten times or more. J is TRBJ1-5 and V is TRBV4-1, with D unclear. Trimming stripped 1 base from V and 6 bases from J, with 4 bases between. Germline V gene lookup returns CDR1 MGHRA and CDR2 YSYEKL. The CDR3 spans 12 residues. In nucleotides, the CDR3 is TGCGCCAGCAGCCAAGGATCTCAGCCCCAGCATTTT. Its protein is CASSQGSQPQHF.

This clonotype was found many times. The rearrangement links TRBV28 to TRBJ2-2; no definite D call. V was pared by 3 bases and J by 4 bases, with 9 bases between. The length of the CDR3 is 14 residues. The germline gives CDR1 MDHEN, CDR2 SYDVKM. This chain's CDR3 is CASSLVRATGELFF. The CDR3 DNA reads as TGTGCCAGCAGTTTGGTTCGGGCCACCGGGGAGCTGTTTTTT.

The rearrangement joins TRBV27 to TRBJ2-2; D ambiguous. From germline, CDR1 is MNHEY and CDR2 SMNVEV (reference sequence). The V end was cut by 5 bases, the J end by 2 bases, with 6 bases between. CDR3 size: 13 residues. The CDR3 DNA is TGTGCCAGCAGTCGGCTAAACACCGGGGAGCTGTTTTTT. This encodes CASSRLNTGELFF.

This clonotype came up many times. V usage is TRBV12-3 or TRBV12-4 and J usage is TRBJ1-1; no reliable D call. Trimming took 2 bases from V and 1 from J, leaving 14 bases between them. The CDR3 is 16 residues long. The DNA for the CDR3 is TGTGCCAGCAGTTTATTAACACCAATGTCGAACACTGAAGCTTTCTTT. Its protein is CASSLLTPMSNTEAFF.